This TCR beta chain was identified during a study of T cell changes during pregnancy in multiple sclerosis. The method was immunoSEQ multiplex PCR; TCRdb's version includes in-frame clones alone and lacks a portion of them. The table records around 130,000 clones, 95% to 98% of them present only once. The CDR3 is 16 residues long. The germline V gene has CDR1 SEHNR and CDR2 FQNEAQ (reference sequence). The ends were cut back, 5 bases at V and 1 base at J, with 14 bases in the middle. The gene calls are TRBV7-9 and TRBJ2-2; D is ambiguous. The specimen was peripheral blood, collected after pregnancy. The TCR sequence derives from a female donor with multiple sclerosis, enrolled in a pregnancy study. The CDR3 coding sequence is TGTGCCAGCAGCCCGACATACAGCCTGAACACCGGGGAGCTGTTTTTT. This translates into CASSPTYSLNTGELFF.